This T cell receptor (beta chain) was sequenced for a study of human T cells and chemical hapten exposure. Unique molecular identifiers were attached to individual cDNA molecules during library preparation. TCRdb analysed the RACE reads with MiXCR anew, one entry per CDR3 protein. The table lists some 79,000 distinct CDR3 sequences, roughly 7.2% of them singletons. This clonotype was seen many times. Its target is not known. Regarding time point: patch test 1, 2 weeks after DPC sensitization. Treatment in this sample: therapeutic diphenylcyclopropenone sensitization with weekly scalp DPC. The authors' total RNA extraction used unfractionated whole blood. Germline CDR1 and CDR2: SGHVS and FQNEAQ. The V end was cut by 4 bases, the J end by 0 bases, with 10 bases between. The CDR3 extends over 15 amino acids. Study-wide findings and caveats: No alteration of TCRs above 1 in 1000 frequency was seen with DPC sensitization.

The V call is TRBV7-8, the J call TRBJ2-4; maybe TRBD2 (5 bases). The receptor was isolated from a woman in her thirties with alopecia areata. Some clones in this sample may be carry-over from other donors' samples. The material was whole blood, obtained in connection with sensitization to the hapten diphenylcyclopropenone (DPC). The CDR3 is CASSSAGLAKNIQYF. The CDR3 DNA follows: TGTGCCAGCAGCTCAGCTGGACTAGCCAAAAACATTCAGTACTTC. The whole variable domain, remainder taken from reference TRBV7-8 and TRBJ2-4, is GAGVSQSPRYKVAKRGQDVALRCDPISGHVSLFWYQQALGQGPEFLTYFQNEAQLDKSGLPSDRFFAERPEGSVSTLKIQRTQQEDSAVYLCASSSAGLAKNIQYFGAGTRLSVL.